This T cell receptor (beta chain) is drawn from a study of blood T cell repertoires in COVID-19. CDR3 length equals 17 residues. Germline CDR1 is SGHNT and CDR2 is YENEEA. The V end was cut by 0 bases, the J end by 4 bases, with 15 bases between. Assay: immunoSEQ multiplex PCR; the TCRdb copy retains only in-frame clones and omits some. The data contain tens of thousands of clones, around 80% of them singletons. The receptor's source is a human donor in a cohort sampled during active COVID-19. This chain connects TRBV11-3 to TRBJ2-2; D gene uncertain. Sequencing input: peripheral blood. CDR3 coding DNA: TGTGCCAGCAGCTTAGATCTCTTGGGCCTCCCCACCGGGGAGCTGTTTTTT. The encoded protein is CASSLDLLGLPTGELFF.